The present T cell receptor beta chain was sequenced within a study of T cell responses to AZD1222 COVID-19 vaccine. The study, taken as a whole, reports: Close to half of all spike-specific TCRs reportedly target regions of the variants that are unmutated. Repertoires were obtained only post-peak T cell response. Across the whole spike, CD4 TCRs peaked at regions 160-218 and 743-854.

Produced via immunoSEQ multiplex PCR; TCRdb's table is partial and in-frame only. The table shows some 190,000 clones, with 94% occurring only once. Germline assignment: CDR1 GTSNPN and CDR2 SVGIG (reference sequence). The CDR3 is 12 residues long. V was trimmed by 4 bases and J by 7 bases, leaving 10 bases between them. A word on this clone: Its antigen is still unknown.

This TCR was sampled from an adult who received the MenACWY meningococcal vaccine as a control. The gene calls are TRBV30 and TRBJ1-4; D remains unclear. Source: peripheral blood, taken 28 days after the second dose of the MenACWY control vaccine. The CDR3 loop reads CAWTVEGEKLFF. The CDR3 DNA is TGTGCCTGGACAGTTGAAGGTGAAAAACTGTTTTTT.